These 30 T cell receptor beta chains originate from one sample sequenced in a study of molecular identifiers for immune sequencing clone quantification. MiXCR was run by TCRdb on the PCR reads, yielding one entry per CDR3 protein. The sample shows a few hundred thousand distinct CDR3 sequences, less than 30% of them seen only once. Sequenced input: naive CD8+ T cells from blood, with Jurkat cell RNA spiked in. Specified subset: FACS-sorted CD8+CD4-CCR7+CD45RA+ naive T cells. The receptors were sampled from a human donor in good health. Some libraries in this study had Jurkat cell RNA spiked in.

A word on this clonotype: A clone one base away is much larger, so this may be a read error. This chain joins TRBV12-3 or TRBV12-4 and TRBJ2-3; 10 bases are a match to TRBD2. The CDR3 has 18 residues. Trimming at V came to 1 base and at J to 5 bases, leaving 12 bases not matched to a gene. In DNA, the CDR3 is TGTGCCAGCAGTTTAGGATCCCAGCGGGGGGGAGATAAAGATACGCAGTATTTT. Its protein product is CASSLGSQRGGDKDTQYF.

The rearrangement uses TRBV6-1 and TRBJ2-7, with unresolved D. The CDR3 is 16 residues long. V was clipped by 1 base and J by 2 bases, with 15 bases between them. Looked up from germline, CDR1 is MNHNS and CDR2 is SASEGT. In DNA form, the CDR3 reads TGTGCCAGCAGTGAAGAAGTATATGGCGCGACCTACGAGCAGTACTTC. Translated: CASSEEVYGATYEQYF.

In this sample, this clonotype turned up once. The chain joins TRBV13 to TRBJ1-2, with TRBD1 identical over 7 bases. CDR1 and CDR2 from the germline V gene are PRHDT and FYEKMQ (reference sequence). The CDR3 extends over 14 amino acids. Trimming took 3 bases from V and 4 from J; bases not matched to a gene: 5. CDR3 loop: CASSFDRDGYGYTF. The CDR3 nucleotides read TGTGCCAGCAGCTTTGACAGGGATGGCTATGGCTACACCTTC.

This clonotype was seen a few times. The chain's CDR3 is CASSLPTGPNEQFF. The CDR3 DNA sequence: TGTGCCAGCAGTTTACCGACAGGGCCCAATGAGCAGTTCTTC. J is TRBJ2-1 and V is TRBV27; 7 bases map to TRBD1. The CDR3 has 14 residues. Germline V gene lookup returns CDR1 MNHEY and CDR2 SMNVEV (reference sequence). V shed 2 bases and J 6 bases; nucleotides not matched to a gene: 4.

In regard to this clonotype: One end of the junction is discordant with germline, which a read error may explain. This sequence joins TRBV2 and TRBJ2-3; 12 bases fit TRBD2. The CDR3 covers 16 residues. Germline loops: CDR1 SNHLY, CDR2 FYNNEI. The CDR3 sequence is CARSDRTSGVADTQYF. CDR3 coding DNA: TGTGCCCGCAGTGATCGGACTAGCGGGGTAGCAGATACGCAGTATTTT.

Turning to this clonotype: A much larger clone lies a single base off, so this may be a read error. The final CDR3 position lacks the conserved phenylalanine or tryptophan, pointing to a likely read error. The chain is built from TRBV19 and TRBJ1-6, with TRBD1 matching 7 bases. Germline values: CDR1 LNHDA, CDR2 SQIVND (reference sequence). The ends lost 5 bases at V and 10 bases at J; junction bases unmatched: 5. This CDR3 has 13 amino acids. CDR3 sequence (DNA): TGTGCCAGTAGTGCGGACAGGCTATCACCCCTCCACATT. This encodes CASSADRLSPLHI.

Only a few counts were recorded for this clonotype. The chain links TRBV27 to TRBJ2-7; D possibly corresponds to TRBD1 (7 bases). The CDR3 contains 13 residues. Germline V lookup: CDR1 MNHEY, CDR2 SMNVEV (reference sequence). V dropped 3 bases and J dropped 5 bases, with 11 bases sitting between them. In DNA form, the CDR3 reads TGTGCCAGCAGTTTTGCGGGACAGAACGAGCAGTACTTC. It is translated as CASSFAGQNEQYF.

This clonotype was counted many times. CDR3 sequence: CASSSPLGGDNEKLFF. In nucleotides, the CDR3 is TGTGCCAGCAGCTCCCCTCTGGGAGGGGATAATGAAAAACTGTTTTTT. The V call is TRBV7-6, the J call TRBJ1-4, with D tentatively TRBD1 (5 bases). Trimming removed 4 bases from V and 4 bases from J, with 16 bases in between. The CDR3 sequence is 16 residues long. The germline V gene encodes CDR1 SGHVS and CDR2 FNYEAQ.

The DNA of the CDR3 is TGTGCCAGCAGCCCACCCCTAGCTGGGGTTTATCTCCCCGGGGAGCTGTTTTTT. Its protein is CASSPPLAGVYLPGELFF. The rearrangement joins TRBV7-2 to TRBJ2-2; a possible D gene is TRBD2 (5 bases). V was pared by 5 bases and J by 6 bases, with 25 bases between. Germline CDR1 and CDR2: SGHTA and FQGNSA. The CDR3 covers 18 residues. The full variable domain, its missing parts supplied by reference TRBV7-2 and TRBJ2-2, is GAGVSQSPSNKVTEKGKDVELRCDPISGHTALYWYRQSLGQGLEFLIYFQGNSAPDKSGLPSDRFSAERTGGSVSTLTIQRTQQEDSAVYLCASSPPLAGVYLPGELFFGEGSRLTVL.

This clonotype was detected only a few times. The chain recombines TRBV6-5 with TRBJ1-2; 9 bases map to TRBD1. The germline V gene has CDR1 MNHEY and CDR2 SVGAGI. This CDR3 comprises 12 residues. Trimming cost V 8 bases and J 3 bases; bases outside gene matches: 1. CDR3 loop: CASRTGDYGYTF. DNA for the CDR3: TGTGCCAGCCGGACAGGGGACTATGGCTACACCTTC.

This clonotype appeared a few times. The chain couples TRBV27 to TRBJ1-2; 7 bases fit TRBD1. The germline gives CDR1 MNHEY, CDR2 SMNVEV (reference sequence). This CDR3 is 15 amino acids long. Unmatched junction bases numbered 10, after V lost 6 bases and J lost 3 bases. The CDR3, as DNA: TGTGCCAGCAGGCTAACCCAGGGGGTTGACTATGGCTACACCTTC. This codes for CASRLTQGVDYGYTF.

The J gene is TRBJ2-7, the V gene TRBV30; D remains unclear. CDR1 and CDR2 from the germline V gene are GTSNPN and SVGIG (reference sequence). V was cut by 2 bases and J by 0 bases, with 17 bases left in between. The CDR3 is 16 amino acids. CDR3 bases: TGTGCCTGGAGTATCCCCGCCAGCCCAATCTCCTACGAGCAGTACTTC. Translation gives CAWSIPASPISYEQYF.

The V call is TRBV4-3, the J call TRBJ2-1; D is possibly TRBD1 or TRBD2 (5 bases each). The germline gives CDR1 LGHNA, CDR2 YSLEER. V lost 0 bases to trimming and J lost 5 bases, with 17 bases between them. CDR3 length equals 17 residues. CDR3 in DNA: TGCGCCAGCAGCCAAGATGGGCCAAGGATGGGGGACAATGAGCAGTTCTTC. Protein sequence: CASSQDGPRMGDNEQFF.

The chain is built from TRBV25-1 and TRBJ2-5; D is unresolved. This CDR3 comprises 14 residues. Trimming removed 3 bases at V and 4 bases at J, with 12 bases between. The germline V gene has CDR1 MGHDK and CDR2 SYGVNS. In nucleotides, the CDR3 is TGTGCCAGCAGTGATACTAATTCGGGAGAGACCCAGTACTTC. Its translation is CASSDTNSGETQYF.

The rearrangement joins TRBV4-3 to TRBJ2-3; 7 nucleotides agree with TRBD1. Losses at the gene ends were 4 bases for V and 3 bases for J; bases not matched to a gene: 4. The CDR3 has 14 amino acids. Germline V CDR1 and CDR2: LGHNA, YSLEER. The CDR3 sequence is CASSPGGRTDTQYF. The DNA of the CDR3 is TGCGCCAGCAGCCCAGGGGGTCGGACAGATACGCAGTATTTT.

This clonotype was seen a handful of times. CDR3 sequence: CASSPAMKQETQYF. The DNA for the CDR3 is TGTGCCAGCAGCCCGGCCATGAAACAAGAGACCCAGTACTTC. The chain carries TRBV7-7 and TRBJ2-5, with D unresolved. CDR1 and CDR2 from the germline V gene are SSHAT and FNYEAQ (reference sequence). The length of the CDR3 is 14 residues. Trimming shortened V by 5 bases and J by 2 bases, and 12 bases separated the two germline ends.

A word on this clonotype: One junction end does not reproduce the germline sequence, and a read error may be involved. The V call is TRBV7-9, the J call TRBJ2-7; 12 nucleotides agree with TRBD2. The CDR3 contains 17 residues. CDR1 and CDR2 from the germline V gene are SEHNR and FQNEAQ (reference sequence). The chain's CDR3 is CASSPTGPTSGSYERYF. As DNA, the CDR3 is TGCGCCAGCAGCCCTACAGGACCGACTAGCGGGAGCTACGAGCGGTACTTC.

This rearrangement joins TRBV6-2 or TRBV6-3 to TRBJ2-3; 11 positions match TRBD2. Germline V gene data show CDR1 as MNHEY and CDR2 as SVGEGT. The CDR3 has 16 residues. V lost 0 bases, J lost 6 bases, and 5 bases stayed unmatched. As DNA, the CDR3 is TGTGCCAGCAGTTACTCTATAGCGGGAGGGCCCGATACGCAGTATTTT. This encodes CASSYSIAGGPDTQYF.

This clonotype showed up just a few times. The chain has TRBV19 and TRBJ2-2, with D unresolved. CDR3 length: 16 residues. CDR1 LNHDA and CDR2 SQIVND come from the germline V gene (reference sequence). V shed 6 bases and J shed 7 bases, with 21 bases lying between them. The DNA of the CDR3 is TGTGCCAGTAGCCCAAATAATCTCCTTGGGATCGGGGAGCTGTTTTTT. This encodes CASSPNNLLGIGELFF.

The chain employs TRBV30 and TRBJ1-2; D is possibly TRBD1 (6 bases). The CDR3 consists of 13 residues. The V and J ends lost 4 bases and 4 bases respectively, with 13 bases between them. Per germline, CDR1 GTSNPN and CDR2 SVGIG (reference sequence). The CDR3 bases are TGTGCCTGGACCTCCGGACAGCTCTATGGCTACACCTTC. This translates into CAWTSGQLYGYTF.

The genes are TRBV9 and TRBJ2-7, with a weak D call TRBD1 (5 bases). Per germline, CDR1 SGDLS and CDR2 YYNGEE. The CDR3 contains 14 residues. V was pared by 3 bases and J by 1 base, with 11 bases between. Here the CDR3 reads CASSAPGNSYEQYF. DNA for the CDR3: TGTGCCAGCAGCGCCCCAGGGAATTCCTACGAGCAGTACTTC.

Only a few counts were recorded for this clonotype. This chain links TRBV4-1 with TRBJ2-7; 11 positions match TRBD1. V shed 2 bases, J shed 3 bases, and the junction held 6 bases outside the gene matches. Germline V lookup: CDR1 MGHRA, CDR2 YSYEKL. This CDR3 contains 16 residues. Written as DNA, the CDR3 is TGCGCCAGCAGCCAACATACCGGGACAGGGGGCTACGAGCAGTACTTC. Translation gives CASSQHTGTGGYEQYF.

V and J are TRBV20-1 and TRBJ2-7; D assignment may be TRBD1 or TRBD2 (5 bases each). The germline V gene encodes CDR1 DFQATT and CDR2 SNEGSKA (reference sequence). Trimming pared 3 bases from V and 6 bases from J, leaving 12 bases between. The CDR3 totals 12 residues. The CDR3 reads CSASLGTFEQYF. For the CDR3, the DNA is TGCAGTGCTAGCTTAGGGACCTTCGAGCAGTACTTC.

The rearrangement links TRBV27 to TRBJ2-3; TRBD2 matches at 11 bases. The CDR3 runs to 17 residues. From germline, CDR1 is MNHEY and CDR2 SMNVEV (reference sequence). The V and J ends lost 5 bases and 4 bases, in that order; junction bases with no gene match: 11. CDR3: CASSTFTSGSPPDTQYF. CDR3 DNA: TGTGCCAGCAGTACTTTCACTAGCGGGAGCCCTCCAGATACGCAGTATTTT.

CDR3 protein: CASSDFDQTATYEQYF. The CDR3 nucleotides read TGTGCCAGCAGCGACTTTGACCAGACAGCGACCTACGAGCAGTACTTC. The chain is built from TRBV7-9 and TRBJ2-7, with D perhaps matching TRBD1 (5 bases). The V gene's germline CDR1 is SEHNR and CDR2 FQNEAQ (reference sequence). The CDR3 totals 16 residues. V lost 5 bases and J lost 2, with 19 bases in between.

About this clonotype: Compared with germline, one end of the junction differs, possibly owing to a read error. CDR3 in DNA: TGTGCCAGCGGCGTAGGGACACATCCTAACTATGGCTACACCTTC. Protein product: CASGVGTHPNYGYTF. V is TRBV9 and J is TRBJ1-2; a weak D match, TRBD1 (6 bases). Looked up from germline, CDR1 is SGDLS and CDR2 is YYNGEE. This CDR3 region has 15 residues.

This clonotype was seen at least ten times. This sequence joins TRBV7-9 and TRBJ2-3, with D uncertain. Germline CDR1 is SEHNR and CDR2 is FQNEAQ (reference sequence). This CDR3 contains 12 residues. V lost 10 bases and J lost 4, with 12 bases in between. The CDR3 DNA reads as TGTGCCACCAGATCGGCGCCAGATACGCAGTATTTT. Amino acids: CATRSAPDTQYF.

This clonotype was counted at least ten times. The V and J genes are TRBV20-1 and TRBJ1-6, with D hard to call. The V end was cut by 0 bases, the J end by 0 bases, with 9 bases between. Per germline, CDR1 DFQATT and CDR2 SNEGSKA (reference sequence). The CDR3 spans 16 residues. The CDR3: CSARDSGSSYNSPLHF. DNA of the CDR3: TGCAGTGCTAGAGATTCGGGGTCCTCCTATAATTCACCCCTCCACTTT.

The chain links TRBV13 to TRBJ2-5; D remains ambiguous. The V end lost 2 bases, the J end lost 1 base, and 11 bases lay between the germline ends. Germline CDR1 is PRHDT and CDR2 is FYEKMQ (reference sequence). The CDR3 length is 15 residues. CDR3 DNA: TGTGCCAGCAGCTTAAAATCGGTTCTCCAAGAGACCCAGTACTTC. Its translation: CASSLKSVLQETQYF.

Only a few counts were recorded for this clonotype. The chain combines TRBV27 with TRBJ1-2, with a tentative D call TRBD1 (5 bases). The CDR3 spans 18 residues. CDR1 is MNHEY, CDR2 SMNVEV, per germline (reference sequence). The V end lost 8 bases, the J end lost 0 bases, and 25 bases lay between the germline ends. CDR3 sequence: CASGTLRGLGGSNYGYTF. The CDR3 bases are TGTGCCAGCGGAACTCTGAGGGGCCTAGGTGGATCTAACTATGGCTACACCTTC.